Listed below are T cell receptor beta chains from one sample, sequenced in a study of molecular identifiers for immune sequencing clone quantification. Each CDR3 protein is one row after TCRdb ran MiXCR on the PCR reads. The data contain approximately 100,000 distinct CDR3 sequences, around 33% of them seen just once; the ten biggest clones take up less than 5.5%. Sequenced material: naive CD8+ T cells from blood, with Jurkat cell RNA spiked in. All receptors come from a human donor in good health. Some libraries in this study had Jurkat cell RNA spiked in. Both conserved end residues are part of each CDR3. A D gene is named only where the DNA matches it firmly. The listing skips clone size in some rows; elsewhere it reads once, few, many or a size class.

>16|TRBJ2-7|TRBV27|-|TRBD2
CASSITLAGGVYEQYF
TGTGCCAGCAGTATAACACTAGCGGGGGGGGTCTACGAGCAGTACTTC
>13|TRBJ2-6|TRBV19|-|-
CASSFAGWNVLTF
TGTGCCAGTAGTTTCGCCGGGTGGAACGTCCTGACTTTC
>16|TRBJ2-3|TRBV4-3|many|-
CASSLLRGGRPDTQYF
TGCGCCAGCAGCCTCTTACGTGGGGGGCGCCCAGATACGCAGTATTTT
>14|TRBJ2-7|TRBV14|-|TRBD1
CASSLWTGHYEQYF
TGTGCCAGCAGCCTATGGACAGGACACTACGAGCAGTACTTC
>14|TRBJ1-2|TRBV28|-|-
CASSNGGAGFGYTF
TGTGCCAGCAGCAACGGGGGGGCGGGTTTTGGCTACACCTTC
>13|TRBJ2-7|TRBV2|many|-
CASSREPDYEQYF
TGTGCCAGCAGCCGGGAGCCAGACTACGAGCAGTACTTC
>15|TRBJ2-5|TRBV7-9|few|-
CASSSRERRSETQYF
TGTGCCAGCAGCTCCAGAGAGAGGAGGAGCGAGACCCAGTACTTC
>14|TRBJ2-3|TRBV20-1|many|-
CSARDTRESDTQYF
TGCAGTGCTAGAGATACCCGGGAGTCAGATACGCAGTATTTT
>18|TRBJ2-1|TRBV12-5|-|TRBD2
CASGPRHQTSGHYNEQFF
TGTGCTAGTGGACCCAGGCATCAGACTAGCGGACACTACAATGAGCAGTTCTTC
>14|TRBJ2-7|TRBV19|few|-
CASSPGHQIREQYF
TGTGCCAGTAGCCCGGGACACCAGATACGCGAGCAGTACTTC
>13|TRBJ1-5|TRBV28|-|-
CASRNDYNQPQHF
TGTGCCAGCAGAAACGATTACAATCAGCCCCAGCATTTT
>14|TRBJ2-7|TRBV4-3|-|-
CASSQEAATYEQYF
TGCGCCAGCAGCCAAGAAGCAGCAACCTACGAGCAGTACTTC
>15|TRBJ2-7|TRBV3-1|few|-
CASSQDLGPTYGQYF
TGTGCCAGCAGCCAAGATTTGGGACCGACCTACGGGCAGTACTTC
>14|TRBJ1-1|TRBV28|-|TRBD1
CASSLPNRGGEAFF
TGTGCCAGCAGTTTACCAAACAGGGGTGGTGAAGCTTTCTTT
>17|TRBJ2-5|TRBV7-9|-|-
CASSSPVGRQLQATQYF
TGTGCCAGCAGCTCCCCTGTGGGACGGCAACTCCAAGCGACCCAGTACTTC
>19|TRBJ2-3|TRBV7-6|many|TRBD2
CASSLAEREGLFVLDTQYF
TGTGCCAGCAGCTTAGCCGAGCGGGAGGGCCTTTTTGTTTTAGATACGCAGTATTTT
>16|TRBJ1-1|TRBV28|-|-
CASSLGPGVMNTEAFF
TGTGCCAGCAGTTTAGGTCCAGGCGTCATGAACACTGAAGCTTTCTTT